Below, 31 T cell receptor beta chains from the same sample are listed, as sequenced in a study of spatial heterogeneity in lung cancer. Sample time point: blood at routine non-recurrence follow-up after resection. MiXCR, run by TCRdb on the 5' RACE reads, gives a single entry per CDR3 protein. Of tens of thousands of distinct CDR3 sequences listed, roughly 19% are singletons. The starting material was PBMCs, obtained at follow-up. Receptor source: a male donor with early-stage non-small cell lung cancer.

There are a few counts of this clonotype. This rearrangement joins TRBV20-1 to TRBJ1-1; D is undetermined. Germline-derived CDR1 and CDR2 are DFQATT and SNEGSKA (reference sequence). The V end was cut by 6 bases, the J end by 1 base, with 12 bases between. The CDR3 totals 13 residues. The DNA of the CDR3 is TGCAGTGCGGATCCCCGGGGGAACACTGAAGCTTTCTTT. This encodes CSADPRGNTEAFF.

The J gene is TRBJ2-6, the V gene TRBV19; no firm D call. The length of the CDR3 is 14 residues. Germline loops: CDR1 LNHDA, CDR2 SQIVND (reference sequence). V shed 6 bases and J shed 0 bases, with 6 bases lying between them. CDR3 loop: CASRQASGANVLTF. The DNA for the CDR3 is TGTGCCAGTAGGCAGGCCTCTGGGGCCAACGTCCTGACTTTC. Looking up the rest from reference TRBV19 and TRBJ2-6 gives the full variable domain: DGGITQSPKYLFRKEGQNVTLSCEQNLNHDAMYWYRQDPGQGLRLIYYSQIVNDFQKGDIAEGYSVSREKKESFPLTVTSAQKNPTAFYLCASRQASGANVLTFGAGSRLTVL.

V and J are TRBV5-8 and TRBJ1-1; a possible D gene is TRBD1 (5 bases). The CDR3 runs 16 residues. V lost 1 base to trimming and J lost 0 bases, with 13 bases between them. Germline loops: CDR1 SGHTS, CDR2 YDEGEE. The CDR3, as DNA: TGTGCCAGCAGCTTGTTTAGGGGATACATGAACACTGAAGCTTTCTTT. Translated: CASSLFRGYMNTEAFF. Full variable domain (missing parts from reference TRBV5-8 and TRBJ1-1): EAGVTQSPTHLIKTRGQQATLRCSPISGHTSVYWYQQALGLGLQFLLWYDEGEERNRGNFPPRFSGRQFPNYSSELNVNALELEDSALYLCASSLFRGYMNTEAFFGQGTRLTVV.

This clonotype was counted many times. The V and J genes are TRBV18 and TRBJ1-2, with D possibly TRBD1 on 6 matching bases. Germline loops: CDR1 KGHSH, CDR2 LQKENI. The CDR3 totals 16 residues. The V gene lost 3 bases and the J gene lost 3 bases, with 17 bases spanning the gap. CDR3 DNA sequence: TGTGCCAGCTCACCGAAGACAGGAAGGGCAGACTATGGCTACACCTTC. Its translation: CASSPKTGRADYGYTF.

This clonotype was recorded at least ten times. The rearrangement joins TRBV29-1 to TRBJ1-1; D unresolved. The CDR3 covers 13 residues. Deletions cut 4 bases from V and 1 base from J, with 10 bases between. Germline CDR1 SQVTM, CDR2 ANQGSEA. CDR3 amino acids: CSVGKTGNTEAFF. DNA of the CDR3: TGCAGCGTTGGAAAAACGGGGAACACTGAAGCTTTCTTT.

The chain carries TRBV7-2 and TRBJ2-1, with 9 bases matching TRBD2. CDR1 is SGHTA, CDR2 FQGNSA, per germline. The CDR3 is 13 residues long. V lost 5 bases to trimming and J lost 10 bases; unmatched junction nucleotides: 6. The CDR3 coding sequence is TGTGCCAGCAGCCTCAGCGGGAGGTACGAGCAGTTCTTC. It is translated as CASSLSGRYEQFF.

For this clonotype: The junction does not match germline at one end; this may be a read error. The chain combines TRBV7-2 with TRBJ2-1; 7 bases are shared with TRBD1. Germline values: CDR1 SGHTA, CDR2 FQGNSA. CDR3 size: 16 residues. This CDR3 is CASSSAGTEFYNEQFF. In DNA form, the CDR3 reads TGTGCCAGTAGCTCGGCCGGGACAGAATTCTACAATGAGCAGTTCTTC.

This clonotype was counted a few times. This rearrangement joins TRBV29-1 to TRBJ1-5; weak D call: TRBD1 (5 bases). The V end lost 3 bases, the J end lost 0 bases, and 21 bases lay between the germline ends. This CDR3 has 18 residues. Germline assignment: CDR1 SQVTM and CDR2 ANQGSEA. The DNA of the CDR3 is TGCAGCGTTGATTTTCCGGGGCGGGCAAGATCTAGCAATCAGCCCCAGCATTTT. Its protein is CSVDFPGRARSSNQPQHF.

The V and J genes are TRBV24-1 and TRBJ2-3; 7 bases line up with TRBD1. The length of the CDR3 is 14 residues. The germline CDR1 and CDR2 sequences are KGHDR and SFDVKD. Trimming at V came to 3 bases and at J to 1 base, leaving 0 bases not matched to a gene. The CDR3 here is CATSDDRGTDTQYF. The CDR3 nucleotides are TGTGCCACCAGTGATGACAGGGGCACAGATACGCAGTATTTT.

This clonotype was seen a handful of times. The chain couples TRBV9 to TRBJ1-1; unclear D gene. The CDR3 is 14 residues long. Germline V gene lookup returns CDR1 SGDLS and CDR2 YYNGEE. V lost 4 bases to trimming and J lost 4 bases, with 14 bases between them. The CDR3 sequence: CASSPRPSGTEAFF. The CDR3 DNA reads as TGTGCCAGCAGCCCACGTCCCAGTGGCACTGAAGCTTTCTTT.

This clonotype was found a few times. The V call is TRBV29-1, the J call TRBJ1-2, with 11 bases aligning to TRBD1. CDR1 and CDR2 from the germline V gene are SQVTM and ANQGSEA. The CDR3 sequence is 13 residues long. Trimming removed 3 bases from V and 6 bases from J; junction bases left unmatched: 3. The CDR3 here is CSVDPDRGHGYTF. CDR3 DNA sequence: TGCAGCGTTGATCCGGACAGGGGGCATGGCTACACCTTC. Using reference TRBV29-1 and TRBJ1-2 for the parts outside the CDR3, the full variable domain is SAVISQKPSRDICQRGTSLTIQCQVDSQVTMMFWYRQQPGQSLTLIATANQGSEATYESGFVIDKFPISRPNLTFSTLTVSNMSPEDSSIYLCSVDPDRGHGYTFGSGTRLTVV.

The sample holds many counts of this clonotype. V usage is TRBV7-2 and J usage is TRBJ2-5, with 15 bases matching TRBD2. The V segment lost 5 bases and the J segment 4 bases; nucleotides outside the gene matches: 11. Looked up from germline, CDR1 is SGHTA and CDR2 is FQGNSA. The CDR3 runs 18 residues. The CDR3 protein is CASSRGTSGRRVGETQYF. CDR3 DNA sequence: TGTGCCAGCAGCAGAGGGACTAGCGGGAGGCGGGTTGGAGAGACCCAGTACTTC.

This clonotype was observed many times. The CDR3: CASLRGTQYEQFF. CDR3 sequence (DNA): TGTGCCAGCCTTCGGGGGACGCAGTATGAGCAGTTCTTC. The V gene is TRBV3-1, the J gene TRBJ2-1, with D possibly being TRBD2 (6 bases). Trimming shortened V by 8 bases and J by 8 bases, and 16 bases separated the two germline ends. Germline V gene data show CDR1 as LGHDT and CDR2 as YNNKEL (reference sequence). The CDR3 runs 13 residues.

J is TRBJ2-1 and V is TRBV20-1; D is undetermined. Trimming cost V 5 bases and J 3 bases, with 5 bases left between them. CDR3 length equals 11 residues. Germline-derived CDR1 and CDR2 are DFQATT and SNEGSKA (reference sequence). CDR3: CSAAYYNEQFF. The CDR3 region has the DNA TGCAGTGCTGCCTACTACAATGAGCAGTTCTTC.

Only a few counts were recorded for this clonotype. V gene TRBV4-2 combines with J gene TRBJ2-3; TRBD2 aligns across 7 bases. Germline V gene lookup returns CDR1 LGHNA and CDR2 YNFKEQ. V was pared by 0 bases and J by 6 bases, with 3 bases of the junction left unmatched. The CDR3 is 14 residues long. The DNA of the CDR3 is TGTGCCAGCAGCCAAGATGGGAGGGAGGATACGCAGTATTTT. This translates into CASSQDGREDTQYF.

This chain connects TRBV6-5 to TRBJ2-6; the D gene could be TRBD1 or TRBD2 (5 bases each). V was clipped by 7 bases and J by 3 bases, with 28 bases between them. Germline CDR1 reads MNHEY; CDR2 reads SVGAGI. The CDR3 runs to 20 residues. The CDR3 loop reads CASTPFGRGRHSFGANVLTF. The CDR3 DNA follows: TGTGCCAGCACCCCCTTTGGCCGGGGACGCCACTCTTTTGGGGCCAACGTCCTGACTTTC.

This sequence joins TRBV24-1 and TRBJ1-5, with TRBD1 as a possible D gene (5 bases). Trimming removed 2 bases from V and 7 bases from J, with 11 bases in between. The CDR3 sequence is 14 residues long. The germline CDR1 and CDR2 sequences are KGHDR and SFDVKD. This CDR3 reads CATSDSGVEQPQHF. The CDR3 DNA follows: TGTGCCACCAGTGATTCGGGGGTCGAGCAGCCCCAGCATTTT.

This rearrangement joins TRBV19 to TRBJ1-2; no clear D. Germline V lookup: CDR1 LNHDA, CDR2 SQIVND (reference sequence). Trimming left V 7 bases short and J 3 bases short, with 9 bases between. This CDR3 spans 12 amino acids. For the CDR3, the DNA is TGTGCCAGTAAGAGAGATTACTATGGCTACACCTTC. The encoded protein is CASKRDYYGYTF.

In this sample, this clonotype turned up many times. This chain joins TRBV29-1 and TRBJ2-7; TRBD1 matches 11 bases. The ends lost 4 bases at V and 6 bases at J; junction bases unmatched: 5. The CDR3 has 13 amino acids. In germline, CDR1 is SQVTM, CDR2 ANQGSEA. The CDR3 spells CSVAPGTGGEQYF. CDR3 bases: TGCAGCGTTGCCCCCGGGACAGGGGGCGAGCAGTACTTC.

This clonotype has a handful of counts. This chain uses TRBV11-1 with TRBJ2-2; D is uncertain. CDR1 is SGHAT and CDR2 is FQDESV in the germline V gene (reference sequence). The CDR3 consists of 13 residues. V was shortened by 5 bases and J by 4 bases, with 8 bases between the two germline ends. In nucleotides, the CDR3 is TGTGCCAGCAGCCCGATGACCACCGGGGAGCTGTTTTTT. This translates into CASSPMTTGELFF. Full variable domain (missing parts from reference TRBV11-1 and TRBJ2-2): EAEVAQSPRYKITEKSQAVAFWCDPISGHATLYWYRQILGQGPELLVQFQDESVVDDSQLPKDRFSAERLKGVDSTLKIQPAELGDSAMYLCASSPMTTGELFFGEGSRLTVL.

This clonotype was picked up a small number of times. V is TRBV24-1 and J is TRBJ2-1; D not certain. Trimming shortened V by 4 bases and J by 7 bases, and 19 bases separated the two germline ends. There are 16 residues in the CDR3. Germline CDR1 KGHDR, CDR2 SFDVKD. The CDR3 DNA sequence: TGTGCCACCAGTGACGCCTCCGGGTCGTCTTGGAATGAGCAGTTCTTC. It encodes CATSDASGSSWNEQFF.

This clonotype appeared a single time. The gene calls are TRBV20-1 and TRBJ2-1; TRBD2 aligns across 10 bases. Germline assignment: CDR1 DFQATT and CDR2 SNEGSKA (reference sequence). V trimming: 1 base; J trimming: 7 bases; junction bases outside the gene matches: 10. CDR3 length: 16 amino acids. The CDR3 region has the DNA TGCAGTGCTAGAGCTGATAGCGGGAGGCGTACAAATGAGCAGTTCTTC. Residues: CSARADSGRRTNEQFF.

The sample holds a few counts of this clonotype. The V and J genes are TRBV18 and TRBJ2-1; 8 bases match TRBD2. V was clipped by 6 bases and J by 6 bases; unmatched bases: 10. Looked up from germline, CDR1 is KGHSH and CDR2 is LQKENI. CDR3 size: 15 residues. DNA for the CDR3: TGTGCCAGCTCCCGTGCGGTAGCGGGGATCAATGAGCAGTTCTTC. This codes for CASSRAVAGINEQFF.

This clonotype was counted at least ten times. The chain has TRBV29-1 and TRBJ2-7; TRBD2 aligns across 7 bases. Germline V gives CDR1 SQVTM, CDR2 ANQGSEA. V was pared by 4 bases and J by 6 bases, with 12 bases of the junction left unmatched. This CDR3 region has 14 residues. CDR3 in amino acids: CSVGPTSAPLEQYF. The CDR3, as DNA: TGCAGCGTTGGTCCTACTAGCGCCCCTCTCGAGCAGTACTTC.

In its sample, this clonotype was seen a few times. The chain combines TRBV7-9 with TRBJ1-2; no clear D. CDR3 length equals 13 residues. V dropped 2 bases and J dropped 5 bases, with 9 bases sitting between them. Germline V gives CDR1 SEHNR, CDR2 FQNEAQ (reference sequence). Here the CDR3 reads CASSLSQIYGYTF. The CDR3 DNA follows: TGTGCCAGCAGCTTATCACAGATATATGGCTACACCTTC.

This clonotype occurred many times. V gene TRBV20-1 combines with J gene TRBJ1-1; no clear D. Germline V gene sequence: CDR1 DFQATT, CDR2 SNEGSKA (reference sequence). V lost 6 bases and J lost 7, with 18 bases in between. This CDR3 has 13 residues. The CDR3 region is CSAEPGEKFEAFF. CDR3 coding DNA: TGCAGTGCCGAACCGGGAGAAAAGTTTGAAGCTTTCTTT.

This clonotype was detected only a few times. The gene calls are TRBV11-2 and TRBJ1-6; D is unresolved. The CDR3 has 19 amino acids. Germline V gene sequence: CDR1 SGHAT, CDR2 FQNNGV. With 2 bases removed from V and 0 bases from J, the gap between germline ends came to 17 bases. The CDR3 coding sequence is TGTGCCAGCAGCTTAATCAGACTAACCCATAGCTCCTATAATTCACCCCTCCACTTT. Protein: CASSLIRLTHSSYNSPLHF.

Many counts were recorded for this clonotype. The chain carries TRBV20-1 and TRBJ2-1; TRBD2 is a possible D gene (5 bases). This CDR3 region has 14 residues. The V end was cut by 6 bases, the J end by 0 bases, with 12 bases between. In germline, CDR1 is DFQATT, CDR2 SNEGSKA (reference sequence). The CDR3 DNA sequence: TGCAGTGCAGAGGGCAGGAGCTCCTACAATGAGCAGTTCTTC. It encodes CSAEGRSSYNEQFF.

The V gene is TRBV20-1, the J gene TRBJ2-1; TRBD2 matches at 8 bases. This CDR3 has 15 amino acids. With 1 base clipped from V and 9 bases from J, the junction kept 11 bases outside the gene matches. Per the germline V gene, CDR1 is DFQATT and CDR2 is SNEGSKA (reference sequence). This CDR3 reads CSARAPRRTSFEQFF. In DNA form, the CDR3 reads TGCAGTGCTAGAGCCCCGAGAAGGACTAGCTTTGAGCAGTTCTTC.

This clonotype turned up a few times. The chain links TRBV12-3 or TRBV12-4 to TRBJ1-2; D unclear. The V and J ends lost 2 bases and 3 bases respectively, with 7 bases between them. CDR3 length equals 13 residues. In nucleotides, the CDR3 is TGTGCCAGCAGTTTACGGGGAGACTATGGCTACACCTTC. This sequence encodes CASSLRGDYGYTF.

The chain recombines TRBV5-1 with TRBJ2-1, with D possibly matching TRBD2 (6 bases). Trimming pared 2 bases from V and 4 bases from J, leaving 13 bases between. The CDR3 is 15 residues long. Per germline, CDR1 SGHRS and CDR2 YFSETQ. DNA for the CDR3: TGCGCCAGCAGCTTCTCGGGGACTGATTACAATGAGCAGTTCTTC. This codes for CASSFSGTDYNEQFF. The variable domain in full, with the rest retrieved from reference TRBV5-1 and TRBJ2-1, is KAGVTQTPRYLIKTRGQQVTLSCSPISGHRSVSWYQQTPGQGLQFLFEYFSETQRNKGNFPGRFSGRQFSNSRSEMNVSTLELGDSALYLCASSFSGTDYNEQFFGPGTRLTVL.